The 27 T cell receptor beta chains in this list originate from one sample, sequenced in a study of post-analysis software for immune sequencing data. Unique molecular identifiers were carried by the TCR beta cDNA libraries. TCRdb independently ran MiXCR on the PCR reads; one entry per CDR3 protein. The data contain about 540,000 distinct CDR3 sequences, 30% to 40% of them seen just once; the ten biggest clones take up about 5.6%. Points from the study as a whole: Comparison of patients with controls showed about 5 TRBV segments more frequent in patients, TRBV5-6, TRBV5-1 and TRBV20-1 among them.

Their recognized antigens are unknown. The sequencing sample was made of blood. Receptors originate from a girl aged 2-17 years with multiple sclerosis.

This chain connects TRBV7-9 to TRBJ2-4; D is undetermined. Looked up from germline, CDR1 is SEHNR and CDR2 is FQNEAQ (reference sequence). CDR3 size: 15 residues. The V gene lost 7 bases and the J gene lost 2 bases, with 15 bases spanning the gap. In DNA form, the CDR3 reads TGTGCCAGCAACTTGGACCCGGGTCCCAAAAACATTCAGTACTTC. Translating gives CASNLDPGPKNIQYF.

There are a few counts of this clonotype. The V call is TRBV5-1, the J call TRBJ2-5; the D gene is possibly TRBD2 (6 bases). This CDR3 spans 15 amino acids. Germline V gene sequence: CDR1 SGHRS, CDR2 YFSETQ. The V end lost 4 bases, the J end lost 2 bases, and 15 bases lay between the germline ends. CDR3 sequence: CASSIGTVQQETQYF. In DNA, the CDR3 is TGCGCCAGCAGCATCGGGACTGTGCAACAAGAGACCCAGTACTTC.

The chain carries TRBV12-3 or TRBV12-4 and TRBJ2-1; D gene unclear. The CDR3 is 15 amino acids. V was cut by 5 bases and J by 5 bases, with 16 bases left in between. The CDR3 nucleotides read TGTGCCAGCAGTCTTCCCCCCACCCCGGACAATGAGCAGTTCTTC. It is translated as CASSLPPTPDNEQFF.

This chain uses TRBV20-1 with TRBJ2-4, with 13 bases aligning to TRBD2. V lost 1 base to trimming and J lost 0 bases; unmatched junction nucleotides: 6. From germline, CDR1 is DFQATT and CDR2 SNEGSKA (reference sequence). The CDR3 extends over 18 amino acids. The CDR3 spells CSARVGLAGDLAKNIQYF. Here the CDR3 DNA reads TGCAGTGCTAGAGTAGGACTAGCGGGGGACCTAGCCAAAAACATTCAGTACTTC.

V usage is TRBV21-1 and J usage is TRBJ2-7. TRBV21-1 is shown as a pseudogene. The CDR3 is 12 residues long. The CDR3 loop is CASSKARWEQYF. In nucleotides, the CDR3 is TGTGCCAGCAGCAAAGCCCGTTGGGAGCAGTACTTC.

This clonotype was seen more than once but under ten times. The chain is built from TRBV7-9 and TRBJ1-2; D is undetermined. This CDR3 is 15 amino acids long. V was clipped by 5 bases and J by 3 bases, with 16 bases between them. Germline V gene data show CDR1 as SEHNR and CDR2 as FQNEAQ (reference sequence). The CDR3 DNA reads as TGTGCCAGCAGCACTACCGGGGAGGCCTACTATGGCTACACCTTC. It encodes CASSTTGEAYYGYTF.

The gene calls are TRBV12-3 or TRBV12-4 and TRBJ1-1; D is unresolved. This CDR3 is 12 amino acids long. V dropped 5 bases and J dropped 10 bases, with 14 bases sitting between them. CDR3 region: CASSPRLGRAFF. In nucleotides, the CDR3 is TGTGCCAGCAGTCCCCGTCTTGGCCGAGCTTTCTTT.

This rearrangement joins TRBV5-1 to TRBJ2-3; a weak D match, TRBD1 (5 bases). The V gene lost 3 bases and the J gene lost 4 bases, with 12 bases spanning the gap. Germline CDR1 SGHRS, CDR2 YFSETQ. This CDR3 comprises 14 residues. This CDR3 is CASSWPQGADTQYF. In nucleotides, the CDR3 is TGCGCCAGCAGCTGGCCTCAAGGGGCAGATACGCAGTATTTT. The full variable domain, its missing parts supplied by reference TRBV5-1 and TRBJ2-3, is KAGVTQTPRYLIKTRGQQVTLSCSPISGHRSVSWYQQTPGQGLQFLFEYFSETQRNKGNFPGRFSGRQFSNSRSEMNVSTLELGDSALYLCASSWPQGADTQYFGPGTRLTVL.

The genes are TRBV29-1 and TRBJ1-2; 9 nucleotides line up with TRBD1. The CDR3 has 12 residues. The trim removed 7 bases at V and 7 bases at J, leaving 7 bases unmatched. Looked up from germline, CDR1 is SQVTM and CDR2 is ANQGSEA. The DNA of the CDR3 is TGCAGCGCAATGACAGGGGGTACTGGCTACACCTTC. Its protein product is CSAMTGGTGYTF.

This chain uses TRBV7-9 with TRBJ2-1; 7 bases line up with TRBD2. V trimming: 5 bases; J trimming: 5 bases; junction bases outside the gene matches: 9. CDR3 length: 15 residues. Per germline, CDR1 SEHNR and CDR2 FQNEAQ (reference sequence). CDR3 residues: CASSPSGSQDNEQFF. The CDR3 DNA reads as TGTGCCAGCAGCCCTAGCGGTTCACAGGACAATGAGCAGTTCTTC.

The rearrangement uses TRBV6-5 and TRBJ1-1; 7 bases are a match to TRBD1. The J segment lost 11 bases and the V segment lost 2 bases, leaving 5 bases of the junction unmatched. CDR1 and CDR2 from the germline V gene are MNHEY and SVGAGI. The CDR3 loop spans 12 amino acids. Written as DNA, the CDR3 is TGTGCCAGCAGTTACGGACAGGTTCCGGCTTTCTTT. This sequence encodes CASSYGQVPAFF.

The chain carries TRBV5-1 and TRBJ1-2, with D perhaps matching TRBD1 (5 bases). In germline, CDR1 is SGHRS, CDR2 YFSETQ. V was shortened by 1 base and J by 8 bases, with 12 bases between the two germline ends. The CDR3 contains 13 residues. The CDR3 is CASSLRGREGYTF. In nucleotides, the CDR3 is TGCGCCAGCAGCTTGAGGGGACGAGAGGGCTACACCTTC.

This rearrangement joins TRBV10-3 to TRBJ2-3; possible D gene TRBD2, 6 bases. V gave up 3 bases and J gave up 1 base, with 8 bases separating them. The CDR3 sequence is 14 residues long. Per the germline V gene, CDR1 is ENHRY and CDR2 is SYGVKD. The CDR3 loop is CAISEGTRTDTQYF. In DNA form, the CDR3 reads TGTGCCATCAGTGAAGGGACTCGCACAGATACGCAGTATTTT.

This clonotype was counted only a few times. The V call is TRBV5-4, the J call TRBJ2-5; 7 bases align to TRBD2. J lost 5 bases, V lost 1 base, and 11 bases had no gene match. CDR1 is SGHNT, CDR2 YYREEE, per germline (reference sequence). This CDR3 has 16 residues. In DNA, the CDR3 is TGTGCCAGCAGCTTGCGGCTAGCGGACCCTGGGGAGACCCAGTACTTC. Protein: CASSLRLADPGETQYF. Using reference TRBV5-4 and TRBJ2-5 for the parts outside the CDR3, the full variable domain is ETGVTQSPTHLIKTRGQQVTLRCSSQSGHNTVSWYQQALGQGPQFIFQYYREEENGRGNFPPRFSGLQFPNYSSELNVNALELDDSALYLCASSLRLADPGETQYFGPGTRLLVL.

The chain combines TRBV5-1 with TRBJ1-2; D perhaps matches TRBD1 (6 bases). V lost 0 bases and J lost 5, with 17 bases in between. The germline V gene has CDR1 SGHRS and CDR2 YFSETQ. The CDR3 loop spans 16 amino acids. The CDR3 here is CASSLEAGQNLYGYTF. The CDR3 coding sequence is TGCGCCAGCAGCTTGGAAGCTGGACAGAACCTGTATGGCTACACCTTC.

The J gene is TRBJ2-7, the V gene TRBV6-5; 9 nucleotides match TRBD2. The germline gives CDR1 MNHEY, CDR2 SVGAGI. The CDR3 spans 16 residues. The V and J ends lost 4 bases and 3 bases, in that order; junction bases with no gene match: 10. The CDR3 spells CASSSLQRGADYEQYF. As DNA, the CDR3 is TGTGCCAGCAGTTCCCTACAGCGGGGGGCCGACTACGAGCAGTACTTC.

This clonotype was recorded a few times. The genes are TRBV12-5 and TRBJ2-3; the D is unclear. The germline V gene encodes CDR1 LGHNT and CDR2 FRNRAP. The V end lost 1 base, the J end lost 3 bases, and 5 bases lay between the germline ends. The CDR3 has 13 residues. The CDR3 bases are TGTGCTAGTGGTTTGGGAATAACAGATACGCAGTATTTT. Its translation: CASGLGITDTQYF.

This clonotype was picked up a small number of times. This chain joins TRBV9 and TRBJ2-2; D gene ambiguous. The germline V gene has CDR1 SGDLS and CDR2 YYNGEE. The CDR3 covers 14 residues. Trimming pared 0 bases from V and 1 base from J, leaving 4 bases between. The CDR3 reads CASSVGWNTGELFF. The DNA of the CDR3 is TGTGCCAGCAGCGTAGGGTGGAACACCGGGGAGCTGTTTTTT. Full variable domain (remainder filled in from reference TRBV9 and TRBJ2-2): DSGVTQTPKHLITATGQRVTLRCSPRSGDLSVYWYQQSLDQGLQFLIQYYNGEERAKGNILERFSAQQFPDLHSELNLSSLELGDSALYFCASSVGWNTGELFFGEGSRLTVL.

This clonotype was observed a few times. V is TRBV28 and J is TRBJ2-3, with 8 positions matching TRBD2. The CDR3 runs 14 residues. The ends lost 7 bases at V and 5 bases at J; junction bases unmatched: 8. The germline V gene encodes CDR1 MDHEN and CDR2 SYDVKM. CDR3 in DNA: TGTGCCAGCACTCCTGGACTAGCAAAAGATACGCAGTATTTT. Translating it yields CASTPGLAKDTQYF.

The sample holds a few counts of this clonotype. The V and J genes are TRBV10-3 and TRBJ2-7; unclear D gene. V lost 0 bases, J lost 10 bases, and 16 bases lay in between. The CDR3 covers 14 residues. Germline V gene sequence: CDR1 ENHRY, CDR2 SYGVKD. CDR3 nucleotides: TGTGCCATCAGTGAGTCTACCTCCCCCACCACCCAGTACTTC. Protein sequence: CAISESTSPTTQYF.

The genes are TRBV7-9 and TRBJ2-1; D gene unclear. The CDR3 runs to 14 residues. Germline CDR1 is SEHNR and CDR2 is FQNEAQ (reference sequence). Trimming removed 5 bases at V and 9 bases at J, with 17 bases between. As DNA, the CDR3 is TGTGCCAGCAGCAACCCCGTGGGTGGGCCTGAGCAGTTCTTC. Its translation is CASSNPVGGPEQFF.

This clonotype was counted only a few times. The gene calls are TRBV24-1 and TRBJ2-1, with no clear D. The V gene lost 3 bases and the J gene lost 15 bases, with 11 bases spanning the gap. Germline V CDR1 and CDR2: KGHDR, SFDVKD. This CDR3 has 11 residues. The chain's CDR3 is CATSDEVRWFF. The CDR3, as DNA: TGTGCCACCAGTGATGAGGTTCGCTGGTTCTTC.

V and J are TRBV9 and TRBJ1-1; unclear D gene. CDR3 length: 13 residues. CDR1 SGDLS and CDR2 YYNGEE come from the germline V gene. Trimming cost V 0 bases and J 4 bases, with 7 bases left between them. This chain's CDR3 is CASSVGESTEAFF. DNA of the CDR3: TGTGCCAGCAGCGTAGGGGAGAGCACTGAAGCTTTCTTT.

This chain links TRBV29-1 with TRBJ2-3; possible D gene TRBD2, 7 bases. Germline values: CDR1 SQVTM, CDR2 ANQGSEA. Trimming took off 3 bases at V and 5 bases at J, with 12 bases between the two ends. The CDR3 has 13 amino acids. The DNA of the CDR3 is TGCAGCGTTGATGGGGGGGCTGAAGATACGCAGTATTTT. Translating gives CSVDGGAEDTQYF.

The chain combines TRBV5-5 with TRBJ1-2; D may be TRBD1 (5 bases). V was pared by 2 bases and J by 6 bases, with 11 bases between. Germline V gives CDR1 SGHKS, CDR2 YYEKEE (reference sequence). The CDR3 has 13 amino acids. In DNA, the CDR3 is TGTGCCAGCAGCTTTCAAGGGACGGATGGCTACACCTTC. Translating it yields CASSFQGTDGYTF.

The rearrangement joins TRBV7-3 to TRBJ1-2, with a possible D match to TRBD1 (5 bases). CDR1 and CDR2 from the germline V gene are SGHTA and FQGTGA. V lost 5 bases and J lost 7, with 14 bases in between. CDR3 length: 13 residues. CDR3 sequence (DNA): TGTGCCAGCAGCCCCACCCCGGGGGGTGGCTACACCTTC. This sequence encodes CASSPTPGGGYTF.

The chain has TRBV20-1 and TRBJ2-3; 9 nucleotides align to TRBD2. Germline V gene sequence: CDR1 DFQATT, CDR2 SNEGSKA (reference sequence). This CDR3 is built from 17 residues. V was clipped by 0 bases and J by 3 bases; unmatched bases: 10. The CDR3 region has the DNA TGCAGTGCTAGAGACTGGGGGACTAGCATTCGGACAGATACGCAGTATTTT. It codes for CSARDWGTSIRTDTQYF.